This T cell receptor (beta chain) comes out of a study of blood T cell repertoires in COVID-19. Background on the study: PBMCs, B-cell-depleted T cells, or T cells provided the cDNA or gDNA that made up the material.

Authors' analysis steps: Amplifying reference gene primers gave estimates of nucleated cell counts. Sequenced by immunoSEQ multiplex PCR; TCRdb stores in-frame clones only, minus some. Clone size and the V and J calls come from that table; the DNA yielded D and trimming. The sample has 30,000 to 40,000 clones; approximately 85% are singletons. The CDR3 is made up of 13 amino acids. The V end lost 2 bases, the J end lost 4 bases, and 5 bases lay between the germline ends. V gene TRBV12-3 or TRBV12-4 combines with J gene TRBJ2-2, with a possible D match to TRBD2 (5 bases). The specimen sequenced was peripheral blood. The source of this sequence is a man aged 55 to 70 with active or convalescent COVID-19. CDR3 bases: TGTGCCAGCAGTTTACGGGGCACCGGGGAGCTGTTTTTT. It translates to CASSLRGTGELFF.